One and the same sample provided the 14 T cell receptor beta chains below, sequenced in a study of early T cells in non-severe SARS-CoV-2 infection. TCRdb used MiXCR to reprocess the 5' RACE reads, holding one entry per CDR3 protein. The table has 37,000 or so distinct CDR3 sequences, 4.5% to 7% seen once. The sequenced sample consisted of whole blood. The receptors were sampled from an adult who was a healthcare worker with PCR-confirmed SARS-CoV-2 infection or an uninfected control (not recorded which).

This clonotype has ten or more counts. The chain combines TRBV20-1 with TRBJ1-6, with D possibly TRBD1 on 5 matching bases. Trimming took 6 bases from V and 9 from J, leaving 18 bases between them. The CDR3 spans 14 residues. Germline values: CDR1 DFQATT, CDR2 SNEGSKA (reference sequence). Written as DNA, the CDR3 is TGCAGTGCCGGGAAGGGGACGTCGGGTTCACCCCTCCACTTT. Amino acids: CSAGKGTSGSPLHF.

This clonotype has a handful of counts. This chain uses TRBV7-9 with TRBJ1-1; D remains ambiguous. The CDR3 covers 14 residues. CDR1 and CDR2 (germline): SEHNR, FQNEAQ (reference sequence). The V and J ends lost 3 bases and 5 bases respectively, with 13 bases between them. This CDR3 reads CASSFAGSGTEAFF. The CDR3 region has the DNA TGTGCCAGCAGCTTTGCGGGGTCCGGAACTGAAGCTTTCTTT.

The chain is built from TRBV5-6 and TRBJ2-3; 8 bases are shared with TRBD2. V shed 0 bases and J 3 bases; nucleotides not matched to a gene: 6. The CDR3 has 16 residues. Germline V gene lookup returns CDR1 SGHDT and CDR2 YYEEEE. The CDR3 bases are TGTGCCAGCAGCTTGGCGGCGCGGGGGGATACAGATACGCAGTATTTT. It codes for CASSLAARGDTDTQYF.

V usage is TRBV28 and J usage is TRBJ2-2; 8 bases agree with TRBD1. The V segment lost 6 bases and the J segment 7 bases; nucleotides outside the gene matches: 13. Germline CDR1 and CDR2: MDHEN and SYDVKM. This CDR3 is built from 16 residues. The CDR3 coding sequence is TGTGCCAGCAGGCCTGAAGGACAGGGCAGGATCGGGGAGCTGTTTTTT. As protein: CASRPEGQGRIGELFF.

The sample holds a few counts of this clonotype. This chain uses TRBV19 with TRBJ1-2; D may be TRBD1 (5 bases). The length of the CDR3 is 11 residues. Trimming pared 11 bases from V and 7 bases from J, leaving 14 bases between. Germline CDR1 and CDR2: LNHDA and SQIVND (reference sequence). The CDR3, as DNA: TGTGCCGCCCAAACAGGATTTGGCTACACCTTC. Translated, it gives CAAQTGFGYTF. Looking up the rest from reference TRBV19 and TRBJ1-2 gives the full variable domain: DGGITQSPKYLFRKEGQNVTLSCEQNLNHDAMYWYRQDPGQGLRLIYYSQIVNDFQKGDIAEGYSVSREKKESFPLTVTSAQKNPTAFYLCAAQTGFGYTFGSGTRLTVV.

This clonotype was detected a few times. The chain is built from TRBV2 and TRBJ2-1; perhaps TRBD2 as D (6 bases). Trimming took off 5 bases at V and 0 bases at J, with 11 bases between the two ends. Germline lookup yields CDR1 SNHLY and CDR2 FYNNEI. This CDR3 has 15 residues. DNA of the CDR3: TGTGCCAGCAGTCAGGACTATAGCTCCTACAATGAGCAGTTCTTC. The encoded protein is CASSQDYSSYNEQFF.

This clonotype was recorded a few times. The rearrangement links TRBV19 to TRBJ1-5, with D possibly matching TRBD1 (6 bases). The ends were cut back, 6 bases at V and 7 bases at J, with 13 bases in the middle. The CDR3 covers 13 residues. CDR1 is LNHDA, CDR2 SQIVND, per germline (reference sequence). The chain's CDR3 is CASSETGTQPQHF. CDR3 bases: TGTGCCAGTAGCGAGACAGGAACCCAGCCCCAGCATTTT. The complete variable domain, with remaining parts taken from reference TRBV19 and TRBJ1-5, reads DGGITQSPKYLFRKEGQNVTLSCEQNLNHDAMYWYRQDPGQGLRLIYYSQIVNDFQKGDIAEGYSVSREKKESFPLTVTSAQKNPTAFYLCASSETGTQPQHFGDGTRLSIL.

The table lists this clonotype with many counts. The genes are TRBV27 and TRBJ2-1, with TRBD1 matching over 10 bases. This CDR3 is 16 amino acids long. Germline V CDR1 and CDR2: MNHEY, SMNVEV (reference sequence). The V segment lost 3 bases and the J segment 6 bases; nucleotides outside the gene matches: 8. The CDR3 loop reads CASSFLTGQGSNEQFF. CDR3 coding DNA: TGTGCCAGCAGTTTCCTCACGGGACAGGGGTCCAATGAGCAGTTCTTC.

This clonotype was counted at least ten times. The chain uses TRBV12-3 or TRBV12-4 and TRBJ2-7, with TRBD1 matching over 9 bases. Germline trimming cut 5 bases from V and 7 bases from J; bases unmatched to any gene: 15. There are 16 residues in the CDR3. The CDR3 DNA is TGTGCCAGCAGTCCCGGGCCCGGGACAGGGTATAAGGAGCAGTACTTC. Translation gives CASSPGPGTGYKEQYF.

This clonotype is categorized as medium-sized. The chain carries TRBV6-6 and TRBJ2-3; no clear D. CDR1 is MNHNY and CDR2 is SVGAGI in the germline V gene (reference sequence). The CDR3 is made up of 11 amino acids. Trimming removed 4 bases from V and 2 bases from J, with 1 base in between. CDR3 in DNA: TGTGCCAGCAGTTCCACAGATACGCAGTATTTT. This sequence encodes CASSSTDTQYF.

In its sample, this clonotype was seen many times. The gene calls are TRBV12-3 or TRBV12-4 and TRBJ1-2; possible D gene TRBD1, 6 bases. This CDR3 comprises 13 residues. Between the trimmed V and J ends, which lost 6 bases and 4 bases, there was a span of 12 bases. CDR3 region: CASSPTGSYGYTF. DNA for the CDR3: TGTGCCAGCAGCCCAACAGGGTCCTATGGCTACACCTTC.

The sample holds a few counts of this clonotype. The gene calls are TRBV6-2 or TRBV6-3 and TRBJ1-1, with a possible D match to TRBD1 (5 bases). Between the trimmed V and J ends, which lost 6 bases and 0 bases, there was a span of 11 bases. CDR3 length: 14 amino acids. The germline V gene has CDR1 MNHEY and CDR2 SVGEGT. The DNA for the CDR3 is TGTGCCAGCAGCGCGGGACTGCTGAACACTGAAGCTTTCTTT. It encodes CASSAGLLNTEAFF.

The table lists this clonotype with many counts. V usage is TRBV2 and J usage is TRBJ2-7, with TRBD2 identical over 14 bases. Germline V CDR1 and CDR2: SNHLY, FYNNEI. Trimming took 4 bases from V and 9 from J; bases not matched to a gene: 8. There are 15 residues in the CDR3. The CDR3 DNA sequence: TGTGCCAGCAGTGCGGGACTAGCGGGGGTTGGAAGGCAGTACTTC. It codes for CASSAGLAGVGRQYF.

This clonotype was picked up many times. The chain is built from TRBV10-3 and TRBJ1-1; the match to TRBD1 covers 7 bases. The germline gives CDR1 ENHRY, CDR2 SYGVKD. V shed 3 bases and J 4 bases; nucleotides not matched to a gene: 8. The CDR3 sequence is 15 residues long. For the CDR3, the DNA is TGTGCCATCAGTGACCGGACAGGCTTAAGCACTGAAGCTTTCTTT. Translating gives CAISDRTGLSTEAFF.